A selection of T cell receptor beta chains follows, all from one sample in a study of T cell responses to AZD1222 COVID-19 vaccine. Assay used: immunoSEQ multiplex PCR; TCRdb lists only in-frame clones, some missing. In the table there are roughly 150,000 clones, around 90% of which are singletons. Material: peripheral blood, obtained 28 days after the second AZD1222 dose. The receptor set was obtained from an adult who received the AZD1222 COVID-19 vaccine. Both conserved end residues are part of each CDR3. The D gene is left open where the match is weak. Part of the rows lack a size; the others show once, few, many or a class for expanded clones.

V gene	J gene	D gene	clone size	CDR3 protein	CDR3 DNA
TRBV15	TRBJ2-1	-	-	CATSREGGASYEQFF	TGTGCCACCAGCAGAGAGGGGGGGGCCTCGTATGAGCAGTTCTTC
TRBV6-1	TRBJ1-2	TRBD1	-	CASSGVQGAQGYTF	TGTGCCAGCAGTGGCGTACAGGGGGCGCAGGGCTACACCTTC
TRBV4-1	TRBJ2-7	-	-	CASSQPGQVPDEQYF	TGCGCCAGCAGCCAGCCGGGACAAGTTCCGGACGAGCAGTACTTC
TRBV12-3/TRBV12-4	TRBJ1-2	-	-	CASSLGPPRGYTF	TGTGCCAGCAGTTTAGGGCCGCCACGGGGCTACACCTTC
TRBV2	TRBJ2-7	TRBD1	-	CASSAWTGKYEQYF	TGTGCCAGCAGTGCATGGACAGGGAAGTACGAGCAGTACTTC
TRBV6-5	TRBJ2-1	-	-	CASSIAGWGYEQFF	TGTGCCAGCAGTATCGCCGGGTGGGGGTATGAGCAGTTCTTC
TRBV5-4	TRBJ2-7	-	-	CASSLDRTEEQYF	TGTGCCAGCAGCTTGGATAGGACAGAGGAGCAGTACTTC
TRBV7-8	TRBJ1-3	-	once	CASSLSPGSGNTIYF	TGTGCCAGCAGCTTATCTCCAGGGTCTGGAAACACCATATATTTT
TRBV7-2	TRBJ1-5	-	-	CASSRGSGDNQPQHF	TGTGCCAGCAGTAGAGGTTCGGGGGACAATCAGCCCCAGCATTTT
TRBV3-1/TRBV3-2	TRBJ1-5	-	-	CASSQAMGPNQPQHF	TGTGCCAGCAGCCAAGCGATGGGACCGAATCAGCCCCAGCATTTT
TRBV4-3	TRBJ2-6	-	once	CASSQDWGSLSGANVLTF	TGCGCCAGCAGCCAAGACTGGGGGAGCCTGTCTGGGGCCAACGTCCTGACTTTC
TRBV9	TRBJ1-2	-	-	CASSGPGEVDYGYTF	TGTGCCAGCAGCGGCCCAGGGGAGGTTGACTATGGCTACACCTTC
TRBV4-1	TRBJ1-4	TRBD1	-	CASSQSTGFNEKLFF	TGCGCCAGCAGCCAGTCGACAGGGTTTAATGAAAAACTGTTTTTT
TRBV27	TRBJ2-7	-	-	CASSLCGSTYEQYF	TGTGCCAGCAGTTTATGTGGGTCCACCTACGAGCAGTACTTC
TRBV5-8	TRBJ1-1	TRBD1	-	CASSLTGGGEAFF	TGTGCCAGCAGCTTGACAGGGGGCGGGGAAGCTTTCTTT
TRBV2	TRBJ2-5	-	few	CASSGEGETQYF	TGTGCCAGCTCGGGCGAAGGGGAGACCCAGTACTTC
TRBV21-1	TRBJ2-7	-	-	CASSQLTGTSYEQYF	TGTGCCAGCAGCCAGTTGACAGGGACCTCCTACGAGCAGTACTTC
TRBV6-2/TRBV6-3	TRBJ1-2	-	-	CASSSDIGRIYGYTF	TGTGCCAGCAGTTCCGACATTGGGCGGATCTATGGCTACACCTTC
TRBV19	TRBJ2-7	TRBD1	-	CASSRTGGYEQYF	TGTGCCAGTAGCCGGACAGGGGGTTACGAGCAGTACTTC
TRBV5-6	TRBJ2-7	-	-	CASSLVGGTYEQYF	TGTGCCAGCAGCTTGGTTGGGGGGACCTACGAGCAGTACTTC